The 22 T cell receptor beta chains listed next were all sequenced from one sample in a study of blood T cell repertoires in COVID-19. Assay used: immunoSEQ multiplex PCR; TCRdb lists only in-frame clones, some missing. Here the sample spans about 250,000 clones, about 91% being singletons. Material: peripheral blood. The source of these receptors is a man of 80 years or more with acute or convalescent COVID-19.

The chain carries TRBV4-2 and TRBJ2-3; 9 bases align to TRBD2. CDR1 and CDR2 (germline): LGHNA, YNFKEQ. The trim removed 4 bases at V and 2 bases at J, leaving 4 bases unmatched. The CDR3 is made up of 15 amino acids. The CDR3 is CASSRKRGDTDTQYF. The CDR3 bases are TGTGCCAGCAGCCGAAAGCGGGGGGACACAGATACGCAGTATTTT.

The chain is built from TRBV28 and TRBJ2-1; TRBD2 agrees at 9 bases. CDR3 length: 15 residues. Germline values: CDR1 MDHEN, CDR2 SYDVKM. V trimming: 7 bases; J trimming: 0 bases; junction bases outside the gene matches: 4. CDR3 coding DNA: TGTGCCAGCACTGTTAGCGGGAGCTCCTACAATGAGCAGTTCTTC. Amino acid sequence: CASTVSGSSYNEQFF.

This chain connects TRBV18 to TRBJ2-1; 7 bases agree with TRBD2. This CDR3 has 11 residues. With V trimmed by 4 bases and J by 9 bases, 0 bases remained unmatched. Looked up from germline, CDR1 is KGHSH and CDR2 is LQKENI. CDR3 bases: TGTGCCAGCTCACGGGAGGGTGAGCAGTTCTTC. This codes for CASSREGEQFF.

The chain carries TRBV7-2 and TRBJ2-1; TRBD2 matches at 7 bases. Trimming cost V 2 bases and J 6 bases; bases outside gene matches: 7. Germline values: CDR1 SGHTA, CDR2 FQGNSA. The CDR3 loop spans 15 amino acids. The CDR3 nucleotides read TGTGCCAGCAGCTTATGGGAGGGGTCGAGCAATGAGCAGTTCTTC. Its protein is CASSLWEGSSNEQFF.

The chain uses TRBV4-3 and TRBJ1-5, with no clear D. The CDR3 covers 14 residues. V lost 1 base, J lost 4 bases, and 8 bases lay in between. Germline V CDR1 and CDR2: LGHNA, YSLEER. The CDR3 DNA follows: TGCGCCAGCAGCCAAGGAGGGCTTAATCAGCCCCAGCATTTT. As protein: CASSQGGLNQPQHF.

The chain recombines TRBV6-1 with TRBJ1-4, with unresolved D. V was clipped by 2 bases and J by 2 bases, with 9 bases between them. Germline lookup yields CDR1 MNHNS and CDR2 SASEGT. The CDR3 is 15 amino acids. The CDR3 bases are TGTGCCAGCAGTGAAATCGTACGGACTAATGAAAAACTGTTTTTT. Its translation is CASSEIVRTNEKLFF.

V usage is TRBV11-3 and J usage is TRBJ2-3; perhaps TRBD2 as D (6 bases). The CDR3 is 15 amino acids. V lost 5 bases and J lost 2, with 14 bases in between. Germline values: CDR1 SGHNT, CDR2 YENEEA. CDR3 nucleotide sequence: TGTGCCAGCAGCCGTAGCGGACTCCTCACAGATACGCAGTATTTT. Encoded protein: CASSRSGLLTDTQYF.

This clone was picked up one time. The gene calls are TRBV7-6 and TRBJ1-2; 8 bases map to TRBD1. CDR1 and CDR2 (germline): SGHVS, FNYEAQ. Trimming took 1 base from V and 3 from J; bases not matched to a gene: 4. This CDR3 region has 15 residues. CDR3 sequence: CASSLGGTGDYGYTF. In nucleotides, the CDR3 is TGTGCCAGCAGCTTAGGCGGGACAGGTGACTATGGCTACACCTTC.

The chain joins TRBV3-1 (or the pseudogene TRBV3-2) to TRBJ2-1; 9 bases fit TRBD1. The CDR3 has 16 residues. V trimming: 1 base; J trimming: 12 bases; junction bases outside the gene matches: 13. Germline V gene lookup returns CDR1 LGHDT and CDR2 YNNKEL (reference sequence). The CDR3 protein is CASSQAVWTGVGGQFF. CDR3 sequence (DNA): TGTGCCAGCAGCCAAGCCGTCTGGACAGGGGTCGGGGGGCAGTTCTTC.

The chain carries TRBV3-1 (or the pseudogene TRBV3-2) and TRBJ2-5, with 14 bases aligning to TRBD2. The CDR3 spans 16 residues. V shed 4 bases and J 2 bases; nucleotides not matched to a gene: 3. The germline gives CDR1 LGHDT, CDR2 YNNKEL (reference sequence). CDR3 loop: CASSPGLAGGQETQYF. The CDR3 DNA sequence: TGTGCCAGCAGCCCTGGACTAGCGGGGGGTCAAGAGACCCAGTACTTC.

The chain has TRBV27 and TRBJ1-2, with D perhaps matching TRBD1 (6 bases). Germline V gene lookup returns CDR1 MNHEY and CDR2 SMNVEV (reference sequence). The CDR3 loop spans 13 amino acids. The V end lost 0 bases, the J end lost 6 bases, and 8 bases lay between the germline ends. DNA of the CDR3: TGTGCCAGCAGTTTATCAGGGGGAGATGGCTACACCTTC. As protein: CASSLSGGDGYTF.

This chain links TRBV6-2 or TRBV6-3 with TRBJ2-5, with 11 positions matching TRBD1. This CDR3 is built from 15 residues. Germline-derived CDR1 and CDR2 are MNHEY and SVGEGT. V trimming: 5 bases; J trimming: 4 bases; junction bases outside the gene matches: 6. This chain's CDR3 is CASSKQGTGGETQYF. In nucleotides, the CDR3 is TGTGCCAGCAGTAAACAAGGGACAGGGGGAGAGACCCAGTACTTC.

V is TRBV6-6 and J is TRBJ1-5, with 10 bases aligning to TRBD1. The CDR3 extends over 16 amino acids. V dropped 3 bases and J dropped 2; count of bases not matched to a gene: 4. Germline assignment: CDR1 MNHNY and CDR2 SVGAGI (reference sequence). The CDR3 sequence: CASSYTGTGGNQPQHF. The CDR3 DNA sequence: TGTGCCAGCAGTTATACCGGGACAGGGGGCAATCAGCCCCAGCATTTT.

This rearrangement joins TRBV6-2 or TRBV6-3 to TRBJ1-5; 7 bases map to TRBD1. The V gene end was trimmed by 2 bases and the J gene end by 6 bases; junction bases not matched to a gene: 7. Germline assignment: CDR1 MNHEY and CDR2 SVGEGT. The CDR3 runs to 15 residues. The CDR3 DNA reads TGTGCCAGCAGTTACCCGGACAGGATGGTTCAGCCCCAGCATTTT. Translation gives CASSYPDRMVQPQHF.

The V and J genes are TRBV28 and TRBJ2-4; possibly TRBD1 for D (7 bases). Looked up from germline, CDR1 is MDHEN and CDR2 is SYDVKM. The CDR3 has 15 amino acids. V gave up 2 bases and J gave up 6 bases, with 14 bases separating them. CDR3 nucleotide sequence: TGTGCCAGCAGTTTACCAGGGGGACTGGGAAACATTCAGTACTTC. As protein: CASSLPGGLGNIQYF.

The chain employs TRBV7-9 and TRBJ2-7, with TRBD1 as a possible D gene (5 bases). Germline V gives CDR1 SEHNR, CDR2 FQNEAQ (reference sequence). The germline V and J ends were trimmed by 5 bases and 3 bases, with 17 bases remaining between them. CDR3 size: 15 residues. Here the CDR3 reads CASSPDGHLLYEQYF. The DNA of the CDR3 is TGTGCCAGCAGCCCCGATGGACACCTACTCTACGAGCAGTACTTC. The entire variable domain, with the rest obtained from reference TRBV7-9 and TRBJ2-7, is as follows: DTGVSQNPRHKITKRGQNVTFRCDPISEHNRLYWYRQTLGQGPEFLTYFQNEAQLEKSRLLSDRFSAERPKGSFSTLEIQRTEQGDSAMYLCASSPDGHLLYEQYFGPGTRLTVT.

This sequence joins TRBV3-1 (or the pseudogene TRBV3-2) and TRBJ1-1, with TRBD1 identical over 7 bases. Trimming removed 4 bases from V and 0 bases from J; junction bases left unmatched: 11. CDR3 length: 17 residues. Looked up from germline, CDR1 is LGHDT and CDR2 is YNNKEL (reference sequence). The CDR3 loop reads CASSLKTPGQMNTEAFF. The CDR3 DNA reads TGTGCCAGCAGCCTCAAGACGCCGGGACAGATGAACACTGAAGCTTTCTTT.

The CDR3 DNA sequence: TGTGCCAGCAGCTTAGAAGACAGCTTATATGGCTACACCTTC. It encodes CASSLEDSLYGYTF. This chain connects TRBV11-2 to TRBJ1-2; possibly TRBD1 for D (5 bases). Germline loops: CDR1 SGHAT, CDR2 FQNNGV. V was pared by 0 bases and J by 5 bases, with 10 bases between. CDR3 length: 14 residues.

Only one count was recorded for this clone. The chain is built from TRBV7-2 and TRBJ1-3, with a tentative D call TRBD1 (5 bases). Germline-derived CDR1 and CDR2 are SGHTA and FQGNSA. The CDR3 is 15 amino acids. V gave up 2 bases and J gave up 4 bases, with 12 bases separating them. Here the CDR3 DNA reads TGTGCCAGCAGCTTACATCCAGGGTTGGGAAACACCATATATTTT. Translation gives CASSLHPGLGNTIYF.

V usage is TRBV24-1 and J usage is TRBJ2-3, with a possible D match to TRBD2 (6 bases). Germline V gene lookup returns CDR1 KGHDR and CDR2 SFDVKD. V was clipped by 5 bases and J by 2 bases, with 16 bases between them. The CDR3 totals 16 residues. The CDR3 bases are TGTGCCACCAGTGGTGACCGCGGAGGGCTCACAGATACGCAGTATTTT. It encodes CATSGDRGGLTDTQYF.

The V gene is TRBV28, the J gene TRBJ1-6; 7 bases are shared with TRBD1. CDR1 is MDHEN and CDR2 is SYDVKM in the germline V gene. V lost 6 bases, J lost 5 bases, and 7 bases stayed unmatched. This CDR3 comprises 15 residues. The CDR3 coding sequence is TGTGCCAGCAGCCGACAGGGCCAGGATAATTCACCCCTCCACTTT. It is translated as CASSRQGQDNSPLHF.

V gene TRBV25-1 combines with J gene TRBJ2-3; 9 bases map to TRBD1. The ends lost 2 bases at V and 4 bases at J; junction bases unmatched: 4. The CDR3 is 15 residues long. CDR1 is MGHDK, CDR2 SYGVNS, per germline. The CDR3 DNA follows: TGTGCCAGCAGTGAAGGACAGGGGATCCCAGATACGCAGTATTTT. Protein sequence: CASSEGQGIPDTQYF.